Following are 14 T cell receptor beta chains from one sample sequenced in a study of T cell repertoires in cytomegalovirus infection. These TCRs' antigens remain unknown. TCRdb recomputed calls from the reads with MiXCR, one row per CDR3 protein. The table has 550,000 to 700,000 distinct CDR3 sequences, 40% seen once. This specimen consisted of cultured PBMCs, obtained from culture after CMV antigen stimulation. The origin of the receptors is a human donor in good health (CMV status not recorded). Some clones in this sample may be carry-over from other donors' samples.

The V gene is TRBV5-4, the J gene TRBJ2-1; 14 bases are shared with TRBD2. Trimming took 5 bases from V and 9 from J; bases not matched to a gene: 7. The CDR3 consists of 15 residues. Germline V gene data show CDR1 as SGHNT and CDR2 as YYREEE (reference sequence). The CDR3 DNA reads as TGTGCCAGCAGAAGACTAGCGGGAGGGCAGCGTGAGCAGTTCTTC. Its translation is CASRRLAGGQREQFF.

The rearrangement uses TRBV7-2 and TRBJ2-3; 10 bases match TRBD2. Germline V gene lookup returns CDR1 SGHTA and CDR2 FQGNSA. Trimming took 5 bases from V and 5 from J; bases not matched to a gene: 7. The CDR3 has 15 amino acids. The CDR3 here is CASSVLAGARDTQYF. In DNA, the CDR3 is TGTGCCAGCAGCGTTCTAGCGGGAGCTAGAGATACGCAGTATTTT.

This rearrangement joins TRBV7-2 to TRBJ2-1; D possibly uses TRBD1 or TRBD2 (7 bases each). This CDR3 region has 16 residues. Germline V CDR1 and CDR2: SGHTA, FQGNSA. V lost 1 base and J lost 3, with 13 bases in between. The CDR3 region has the DNA TGTGCCAGCAGCTTAGGGGAGGGACAGATCTACAATGAGCAGTTCTTC. Amino acids: CASSLGEGQIYNEQFF.

This clonotype was detected only a few times. The chain carries TRBV7-2 and TRBJ2-1, with D perhaps matching TRBD2 (5 bases). V was cut by 5 bases and J by 0 bases, with 17 bases left in between. Germline values: CDR1 SGHTA, CDR2 FQGNSA. There are 17 residues in the CDR3. The CDR3 DNA reads as TGTGCCAGCAGCCCTCAGGTCGGGGTTGCCTCCTACAATGAGCAGTTCTTC. It translates to CASSPQVGVASYNEQFF.

The V call is TRBV10-3, the J call TRBJ2-1; D assignment may be TRBD1 or TRBD2 (5 bases each). V was shortened by 3 bases and J by 6 bases, with 12 bases between the two germline ends. The CDR3 has 14 residues. CDR1 ENHRY and CDR2 SYGVKD come from the germline V gene. For the CDR3, the DNA is TGTGCCATCAGTGATCGGGACCGCCCCAATGAGCAGTTCTTC. Translated, it gives CAISDRDRPNEQFF.

V and J are TRBV11-2 and TRBJ2-3; D is uncertain. There are 13 residues in the CDR3. V was shortened by 4 bases and J by 2 bases, with 7 bases between the two germline ends. Germline V gene sequence: CDR1 SGHAT, CDR2 FQNNGV. CDR3 in amino acids: CASSWTFTDTQYF. The CDR3 bases are TGTGCCAGCAGCTGGACCTTCACAGATACGCAGTATTTT.

The gene calls are TRBV6-1 and TRBJ1-6; 9 positions match TRBD1. Germline values: CDR1 MNHNS, CDR2 SASEGT. After removal of 5 bases from V and 10 bases from J, the junction contained 6 bases not matched to a gene. This CDR3 has 14 amino acids. CDR3 sequence (DNA): TGTGCCAGCAGTCCGGGGACAGGGTGGTCACCCCTCCACTTT. It yields the protein CASSPGTGWSPLHF.

This rearrangement joins TRBV4-1 to TRBJ2-1; a possible D gene is TRBD1 (6 bases). CDR1 is MGHRA and CDR2 is YSYEKL in the germline V gene. V lost 4 bases and J lost 6, with 10 bases in between. The CDR3 extends over 13 amino acids. CDR3 region: CASSRTVLNEQFF. The CDR3 nucleotides are TGCGCCAGCAGCCGGACAGTCCTCAATGAGCAGTTCTTC.

This chain links TRBV20-1 with TRBJ2-1; 7 positions match TRBD2. This CDR3 is 15 amino acids long. J gave up 6 bases and V 2 bases, and 10 bases lay outside the gene matches. The germline V gene has CDR1 DFQATT and CDR2 SNEGSKA (reference sequence). The CDR3 here is CSARTRLAELNEQFF. Here the CDR3 DNA reads TGCAGTGCTAGAACTAGACTAGCCGAACTCAATGAGCAGTTCTTC.

The V gene is TRBV23-1, the J gene TRBJ1-6; possibly TRBD1 for D (5 bases). TRBV23-1 carries the ORF label, with uncertain function. This CDR3 is built from 20 residues. With 8 bases removed from V and 5 bases from J, the gap between germline ends came to 31 bases. CDR3 residues: CASQPLPGRDRCNNNSPLHF. The CDR3 DNA sequence: TGCGCCAGCCAACCCCTCCCGGGACGGGACCGCTGTAATAATAATTCACCCCTCCACTTT.

The table lists this clonotype with a few counts. The chain recombines TRBV7-9 with TRBJ2-2, with D perhaps matching TRBD1 (6 bases). The V end lost 7 bases, the J end lost 5 bases, and 8 bases lay between the germline ends. Per the germline V gene, CDR1 is SEHNR and CDR2 is FQNEAQ (reference sequence). The CDR3 totals 12 residues. This chain's CDR3 is CASNQGTGELFF. The CDR3 coding sequence is TGTGCCAGCAACCAGGGGACCGGGGAGCTGTTTTTT.

The chain uses TRBV6-1 and TRBJ2-3, with 7 positions matching TRBD1. The germline gives CDR1 MNHNS, CDR2 SASEGT. Trimming at V came to 2 bases and at J to 1 base, leaving 0 bases not matched to a gene. The CDR3 is made up of 14 amino acids. The CDR3 loop is CASSETGGTDTQYF. The CDR3 bases are TGTGCCAGCAGTGAAACAGGGGGCACAGATACGCAGTATTTT.

This clonotype showed up just a few times. The chain employs TRBV12-3 or TRBV12-4 and TRBJ1-1; D perhaps matches TRBD1 (5 bases). Trimming cost V 2 bases and J 4 bases, with 14 bases left between them. The CDR3 covers 15 residues. The CDR3: CASSLRGGPSTEAFF. CDR3 DNA: TGTGCCAGCAGTTTACGGGGGGGTCCTAGCACTGAAGCTTTCTTT.

This clonotype was detected ten times or more. The rearrangement uses TRBV7-2 and TRBJ1-5; no reliable D call. The CDR3 extends over 14 amino acids. V lost 8 bases and J 7 bases, leaving 18 bases between the germline ends. Germline V gene lookup returns CDR1 SGHTA and CDR2 FQGNSA. CDR3 residues: CASVETGVGQPQHF. The CDR3, as DNA: TGTGCCAGCGTCGAGACCGGGGTTGGGCAGCCCCAGCATTTT.